Listed below are T cell receptor beta chains from one sample, sequenced in a study of human T cells and chemical hapten exposure. TCRdb recomputed calls from the RACE reads with MiXCR, one row per CDR3 protein. The sample holds 300,000 to 350,000 distinct CDR3 sequences, around 7% seen once. The sample here was whole blood, taken in connection with sensitization to the hapten diphenylcyclopropenone (DPC). These TCRs come from a woman between 18 and 29 years old with alopecia areata. Some clones in this sample may be carry-over from other donors' samples. Both conserved end residues are part of each CDR3. The D gene is left open where the match is weak. Only part of the rows carry a size: once, few, many, or a class if the clone is expanded.

>NA|NA|TRBV27|TRBJ2-5
CASSSRGSGQETQYF
TGTGCCAGCAGTAGTCGGGGCAGTGGACAAGAGACCCAGTACTTC
>NA|few|TRBV10-3|TRBJ2-7
CAISVQQVPSYEQYF
TGTGCCATCAGTGTCCAACAGGTACCCTCCTACGAGCAGTACTTC
>TRBD2|few|TRBV4-3|TRBJ2-2
CASSQVSGAGFNGELFF
TGCGCCAGCAGCCAAGTTTCCGGAGCGGGGTTCAACGGGGAGCTGTTTTTT
>TRBD2|many|TRBV7-2|TRBJ2-3
CASSFLAGMHADTQYF
TGTGCCAGCAGCTTCCTAGCGGGGATGCATGCAGATACGCAGTATTTT
>NA|NA|TRBV5-1|TRBJ2-3
CASSFEGLTTPPDTQYF
TGCGCCAGCAGCTTTGAAGGACTAACAACCCCCCCAGATACGCAGTATTTT
>NA|NA|TRBV27|TRBJ1-4
CASSFDRGGEKLFF
TGTGCCAGCAGTTTCGATCGGGGAGGTGAAAAACTGTTTTTT
>TRBD2|NA|TRBV5-1|TRBJ2-1
CASSLNILAGGNEQFF
TGCGCCAGCAGCTTGAATATTTTAGCGGGTGGGAATGAGCAGTTCTTC
>NA|NA|TRBV5-1|TRBJ2-3
CASSGLGTDTQYF
TGCGCCAGCAGTGGACTCGGCACAGATACGCAGTATTTT
>NA|few|TRBV3-1|TRBJ2-7
CASSQDAVSYEQYF
TGTGCCAGCAGCCAAGATGCGGTCTCCTACGAGCAGTACTTC
>TRBD1|few|TRBV7-2|TRBJ1-3
CASSLQQGQRDTIYF
TGTGCCAGCAGCTTACAACAGGGGCAAAGGGACACCATATATTTT
>NA|NA|TRBV7-2|TRBJ1-1
CASSSWQGPNTEAFF
TGTGCCAGCAGCTCCTGGCAGGGACCGAACACTGAAGCTTTCTTT
>NA|many|TRBV7-9|TRBJ2-4
CASSLSGLAKNIQYF
TGTGCCAGCAGCTTATCGGGACTAGCCAAAAACATTCAGTACTTC